This T cell receptor (beta chain) is from a study of blood T cells in healthy people across ages. Overall study context: Template switching captured about one barcoded beta molecule per two T cells.

The CDR3 is 14 residues long. The J segment lost 0 bases and the V segment lost 1 base, leaving 2 bases of the junction unmatched. Per the germline V gene, CDR1 is DFQATT and CDR2 is SNEGSKA (reference sequence). Only one count was recorded for this clonotype. The antigen is unknown. The second PCR ran about 6 to 11 cycles with a sample-barcoded 5' primer and J-beta primers. MiXCR, applied by TCRdb to the 5' RACE reads, yields one record per CDR3 protein. Among 600,000 or so distinct CDR3 sequences, approximately 30% were seen once, and the ten largest hold less than 20%. Study findings and constraints: Per million T cells, TCR beta diversity dropped about linearly as age rose. Fewer expanded clones and more diversity marked long-lived versus aged donors.

The receptor was derived from a woman of 80 years or more in good health. This chain links TRBV20-1 with TRBJ2-7; TRBD1 matches at 8 bases. The sequenced sample was blood. The CDR3 sequence: CSARVTGGSYEQYF. The CDR3 DNA follows: TGCAGTGCTAGAGTCACAGGGGGCTCCTACGAGCAGTACTTC.